The 25 T cell receptor beta chains given below trace back to one sample, sequenced in a study of OX40 agonist ivuxolimab in advanced cancers. Only in-frame clones appear in the TCRdb table, and some are missing; sequencing was by immunoSEQ multiplex PCR. The sample has more than 80,000 clones, just over 90% seen once; the top ten hold 0.48%. Sequencing was performed on CD4+ or CD8+ T cells sorted from blood, taken in a trial of the OX40 agonist ivuxolimab. These receptors originate from an adult with an advanced solid tumor such as melanoma, head and neck, liver or kidney cancer.

The gene calls are TRBV6-5 and TRBJ2-1, with D perhaps matching TRBD1 or TRBD2 (5 bases each). CDR3 size: 11 residues. V lost 8 bases and J lost 5, with 7 bases in between. Germline CDR1 reads MNHEY; CDR2 reads SVGAGI. The CDR3 DNA follows: TGTGCCAGCGGGGGTAACAATGAGCAGTTCTTC. This codes for CASGGNNEQFF.

This clone was detected a few times. V and J are TRBV6-1 and TRBJ2-4; TRBD1 matches 9 bases. The CDR3 is 14 residues long. CDR1 MNHNS and CDR2 SASEGT come from the germline V gene. After removal of 6 bases from V and 8 bases from J, the junction contained 8 bases not matched to a gene. The CDR3 DNA is TGTGCCAGCAGGCCGGGACAGGGTTTAGACATTCAGTACTTC. Translation gives CASRPGQGLDIQYF.

The rearrangement uses TRBV28 and TRBJ1-4; the match to TRBD1 covers 8 bases. The CDR3 length is 13 residues. V shed 8 bases, J shed 8 bases, and the junction held 7 bases outside the gene matches. Per the germline V gene, CDR1 is MDHEN and CDR2 is SYDVKM. The CDR3: CASSSGQDEKLFF. Written as DNA, the CDR3 is TGTGCCAGCTCTTCGGGACAGGACGAAAAACTGTTTTTT.

The chain combines TRBV15 with TRBJ2-7, with D maybe TRBD1 (5 bases). This CDR3 comprises 14 residues. Per the germline V gene, CDR1 is LNHNV and CDR2 is YYDKDF (reference sequence). V was cut by 4 bases and J by 3 bases, with 13 bases left in between. The DNA of the CDR3 is TGTGCCACCAGCACTTCGACAGCCCTCTACGAGCAGTACTTC. Amino acids: CATSTSTALYEQYF.

The chain links TRBV4-3 to TRBJ1-2; no firm D call. The V end was cut by 1 base, the J end by 4 bases, with 13 bases between. Germline loops: CDR1 LGHNA, CDR2 YSLEER. The CDR3 extends over 15 amino acids. The CDR3 DNA follows: TGCGCCAGCAGCCAAGGGCCGTCGGCCGCCTATGGCTACACCTTC. As protein: CASSQGPSAAYGYTF.

V gene TRBV5-1 combines with J gene TRBJ2-2, with a possible D match to TRBD2 (6 bases). Trimming took 7 bases from V and 7 from J, leaving 11 bases between them. This CDR3 has 12 amino acids. CDR1 is SGHRS, CDR2 YFSETQ, per germline. The CDR3 DNA sequence: TGCGCCAGCTCCGTTAGCGGCGGGGAGCTGTTTTTT. Translated, it gives CASSVSGGELFF. The full variable domain, its missing parts supplied by reference TRBV5-1 and TRBJ2-2, is KAGVTQTPRYLIKTRGQQVTLSCSPISGHRSVSWYQQTPGQGLQFLFEYFSETQRNKGNFPGRFSGRQFSNSRSEMNVSTLELGDSALYLCASSVSGGELFFGEGSRLTVL.

The chain recombines TRBV29-1 with TRBJ2-1; maybe TRBD1 (9 bases). Looked up from germline, CDR1 is SQVTM and CDR2 is ANQGSEA. Trimming removed 6 bases at V and 7 bases at J, with 19 bases between. This CDR3 comprises 14 residues. CDR3 sequence (DNA): TGCAGCGTCAAGCGGGGGACAGGGTCGAATGAGCAGTTCTTC. Translation: CSVKRGTGSNEQFF.

The V call is TRBV7-2, the J call TRBJ1-5; TRBD1 matches at 7 bases. CDR1 and CDR2 (germline): SGHTA, FQGNSA. V trimming: 2 bases; J trimming: 5 bases; junction bases outside the gene matches: 3. CDR3 length equals 14 residues. In DNA form, the CDR3 reads TGTGCCAGCAGCTTACGAACAGGGGATCAGCCCCAGCATTTT. Encoded protein: CASSLRTGDQPQHF.

The chain recombines TRBV5-4 with TRBJ2-2; TRBD2 matches 7 bases. This CDR3 is 15 amino acids long. In germline, CDR1 is SGHNT, CDR2 YYREEE (reference sequence). V was clipped by 0 bases and J by 3 bases; unmatched bases: 2. The CDR3 is CASSLGGRDTGELFF. The CDR3 bases are TGTGCCAGCAGCTTGGGAGGGAGGGACACCGGGGAGCTGTTTTTT.

The chain has TRBV21-1 and TRBJ2-3. TRBV21-1 is a pseudogene locus. The CDR3 is 15 residues long. This chain's CDR3 is CASSKGPKKPDTQYF. The CDR3 DNA reads as TGTGCCAGCAGCAAGGGTCCCAAAAAGCCAGATACGCAGTATTTT.

The rearrangement joins TRBV12-5 to TRBJ2-3, with D uncertain. V was pared by 1 base and J by 2 bases, with 7 bases between. CDR1 and CDR2 from the germline V gene are LGHNT and FRNRAP. The CDR3 is 14 amino acids. The CDR3 reads CASGLGSYTDTQYF. The CDR3 coding sequence is TGTGCTAGTGGTTTGGGAAGTTACACAGATACGCAGTATTTT.

The chain employs TRBV13 and TRBJ2-2; a possible D gene is TRBD1 (5 bases). The V gene lost 3 bases and the J gene lost 2 bases, with 16 bases spanning the gap. This CDR3 spans 17 amino acids. Germline V CDR1 and CDR2: PRHDT, FYEKMQ (reference sequence). CDR3 bases: TGTGCCAGCAGCTTTACCTACGGCAGGGCAAACACCGGGGAGCTGTTTTTT. Translation gives CASSFTYGRANTGELFF.

The V call is TRBV6-1, the J call TRBJ2-7; possibly TRBD2 for D (7 bases). CDR3 length equals 13 residues. Germline V gives CDR1 MNHNS, CDR2 SASEGT. Trimming took off 9 bases at V and 0 bases at J, with 12 bases between the two ends. The CDR3, as DNA: TGTGCCAGGGGGGGGGACAACTCCTACGAGCAGTACTTC. It specifies CARGGDNSYEQYF.

The rearrangement joins TRBV7-9 to TRBJ2-1, with 7 bases that match TRBD2. The CDR3 has 14 amino acids. V shed 1 base and J 9 bases; nucleotides not matched to a gene: 6. Germline CDR1 is SEHNR and CDR2 is FQNEAQ (reference sequence). As DNA, the CDR3 is TGTGCCAGCAGCTTAGGAGCGGGAATGGGTGAGCAGTTCTTC. It specifies CASSLGAGMGEQFF.

CDR3: CASRSPGGKTSTDTQYF. CDR3 coding DNA: TGCGCCAGCAGGTCCCCCGGGGGGAAAACTAGCACAGATACGCAGTATTTT. The chain links TRBV4-1 to TRBJ2-3; TRBD2 agrees at 7 bases. The CDR3 loop spans 17 amino acids. V lost 6 bases and J lost 0; bases outside the gene matches: 12. The germline gives CDR1 MGHRA, CDR2 YSYEKL.

This chain links TRBV14 with TRBJ2-7; 7 nucleotides align to TRBD1. With 3 bases clipped from V and 6 bases from J, the junction kept 2 bases outside the gene matches. The germline CDR1 and CDR2 sequences are SGHDN and FVKESK. The CDR3 is 12 amino acids. CDR3 in DNA: TGTGCCAGCAGCCAGGGACAGACCGAGCAGTACTTC. This translates into CASSQGQTEQYF.

The rearrangement joins TRBV11-3 to TRBJ1-3; no reliable D call. Trimming removed 4 bases from V and 2 bases from J, with 3 bases in between. Germline V gene lookup returns CDR1 SGHNT and CDR2 YENEEA. CDR3 size: 12 residues. The CDR3 sequence: CASSSPGNTIYF. For the CDR3, the DNA is TGTGCCAGCAGCTCCCCTGGAAACACCATATATTTT.

J is TRBJ1-4 and V is TRBV6-4; 8 positions agree with TRBD1. Losses at the gene ends were 7 bases for V and 11 bases for J; bases not matched to a gene: 9. CDR3 length: 13 amino acids. Germline V gene sequence: CDR1 MRHNA, CDR2 SNTAGT. CDR3 region: CASKGQGAVKLFF. As DNA, the CDR3 is TGTGCCAGCAAGGGTCAGGGGGCTGTGAAACTGTTTTTT.

The V gene is TRBV30, the J gene TRBJ2-5; 9 bases line up with TRBD1. Germline values: CDR1 GTSNPN, CDR2 SVGIG (reference sequence). The CDR3 runs to 14 residues. The V segment lost 1 base and the J segment 5 bases; nucleotides outside the gene matches: 5. CDR3 sequence reads: CAWSDTGGGETQYF. The CDR3, as DNA: TGTGCCTGGAGTGACACAGGGGGCGGGGAGACCCAGTACTTC.

CDR3 sequence (DNA): TGTGCCAGCAGCTTAAAGGGCAGCCAGGCAGCTTTCTTT. It specifies CASSLKGSQAAFF. The chain uses TRBV11-2 and TRBJ1-1; D is uncertain. V lost 2 bases to trimming and J lost 10 bases, with 14 bases between them. There are 13 residues in the CDR3. Germline CDR1 and CDR2: SGHAT and FQNNGV.

V gene TRBV30 combines with J gene TRBJ1-2; D remains ambiguous. CDR1 and CDR2 (germline): GTSNPN, SVGIG (reference sequence). This CDR3 has 14 amino acids. Trimming took 6 bases from V and 0 from J, leaving 14 bases between them. The CDR3 region is CACIRTATNYGYTF. The DNA for the CDR3 is TGTGCCTGTATAAGGACGGCTACTAACTATGGCTACACCTTC.

Points on this clone: Within the sample, other DNA sequences also encode this same CDR3. The V call is TRBV5-1, the J call TRBJ1-1; 11 bases are a match to TRBD1. With V trimmed by 0 bases and J by 5 bases, 3 bases remained unmatched. CDR3 size: 15 residues. Germline CDR1 SGHRS, CDR2 YFSETQ. The CDR3 sequence is CASSLAGTGGTEAFF. The CDR3 DNA follows: TGCGCCAGCAGCTTGGCAGGGACAGGGGGAACTGAAGCTTTCTTT.

The chain uses TRBV14 and TRBJ2-2; TRBD1 or TRBD2 may be the D gene (6 bases each). Per the germline V gene, CDR1 is SGHDN and CDR2 is FVKESK. The CDR3 is made up of 14 amino acids. The V end lost 3 bases, the J end lost 6 bases, and 11 bases lay between the germline ends. The CDR3 DNA reads as TGTGCCAGCAGCCACTACAGGGAGGCCGGGGAGCTGTTTTTT. This sequence encodes CASSHYREAGELFF.

V usage is TRBV6-1 and J usage is TRBJ2-2; no firm D call. CDR1 and CDR2 (germline): MNHNS, SASEGT. Trimming stripped 5 bases from V and 4 bases from J, with 5 bases between. This CDR3 contains 12 residues. The CDR3 DNA is TGTGCCAGCAGTCTCCTCACCGGGGAGCTGTTTTTT. Its translation: CASSLLTGELFF.

The rearrangement uses TRBV28 and TRBJ2-3, with a tentative D call TRBD2 (7 bases). The V gene's germline CDR1 is MDHEN and CDR2 SYDVKM. With 6 bases removed from V and 3 bases from J, the gap between germline ends came to 16 bases. The CDR3 has 15 amino acids. CDR3 in DNA: TGTGCCAGCAGGGGGGGGGCTTTCAGGACAGATACGCAGTATTTT. It is translated as CASRGGAFRTDTQYF.